This T cell receptor beta chain originates from a study of shared clonotypes between healthy human individuals. Repertoires were generated with immunoSEQ multiplex PCR, while TCRdb's copy carries only in-frame clones and drops some. Of over 850,000 clones detected, about four fifths appear once; the ten largest clones hold 0.4% to 0.55%. The CDR3 is 15 residues long. This TCR was sampled from a man aged 18 to 30 in good health. Some clones in this sample may be carry-over from other donors' samples. The chain recombines TRBV21-1 with TRBJ2-7; the table's TRBD2 call for D was not verified on the DNA. TRBV21-1 is a pseudogene segment. Sequencing was done on a sample of memory CD4+ T cells from PBMCs. As for subset: CD45RA-negative fraction. CDR3: CASSSRLPWVYEQYF. DNA of the CDR3: TGTGCCAGCAGCTCCCGACTACCTTGGGTCTACGAGCAGTACTTC.